A selection of T cell receptor beta chains follows, all from one sample in a study of response to subunit inactivated influenza vaccine. TCRdb analysed the RT-PCR reads with MiXCR anew, one entry per CDR3 protein. The table lists about 620,000 distinct CDR3 sequences, approximately 12% of them singletons. The sequences come from PBMCs from blood, collected on the day of vaccination. These receptors all come from a man aged 50 or older who received an inactivated influenza vaccine. CDR3s include the opening cysteine and the closing phenylalanine or tryptophan. A D gene is named only where the DNA matches it firmly. Clone size, where shown, is once, few, many, or a class for clones that have expanded.

d_gene: TRBD1
v_gene: TRBV5-1
abundance: -
j_gene: TRBJ2-7
CDR3nt: TGCGCCAGCAGCTTGTTTGGACAGGGGGACTACGAGCAGTACTTC
CDR3aa: CASSLFGQGDYEQYF

d_gene: -
v_gene: TRBV7-2
abundance: -
j_gene: TRBJ2-3
CDR3nt: TGTGCCAGCAGCTTAGGACAACCCAGCACAGATACGCAGTATTTT
CDR3aa: CASSLGQPSTDTQYF

d_gene: TRBD1
v_gene: TRBV6-5
abundance: -
j_gene: TRBJ2-1
CDR3nt: TGTGCCAGCAGTTACTCCTTAGGCCCGGGACAGGGGGCGTGGGAGCAGTTCTTC
CDR3aa: CASSYSLGPGQGAWEQFF

d_gene: TRBD2
v_gene: TRBV19
abundance: few
j_gene: TRBJ2-7
CDR3nt: TGTGCCAGTAGTCCTCCGGGACTAGGAAGCCACGAGCAGTACTTC
CDR3aa: CASSPPGLGSHEQYF

d_gene: TRBD2
v_gene: TRBV24-1
abundance: -
j_gene: TRBJ2-1
CDR3nt: TGTGCCACCAGTGATATACTAGCGGGAGGGTACAATGAGCAGTTCTTC
CDR3aa: CATSDILAGGYNEQFF

d_gene: -
v_gene: TRBV20-1
abundance: -
j_gene: TRBJ2-6
CDR3nt: TGCAGTGCGTACAGAGATCTGGCCAACGTCCTGACTTTC
CDR3aa: CSAYRDLANVLTF

d_gene: TRBD2
v_gene: TRBV4-2
abundance: -
j_gene: TRBJ2-3
CDR3nt: TGTGCCAGCAGCAAGGGACTAGCGGGGGTTTCTAGCACAGATACGCAGTATTTT
CDR3aa: CASSKGLAGVSSTDTQYF

d_gene: -
v_gene: TRBV11-2
abundance: many
j_gene: TRBJ2-2
CDR3nt: TGTGCCAGCAGACGAGTCGGGCGTGGCACCGGGGAGCTGTTTTTT
CDR3aa: CASRRVGRGTGELFF

d_gene: TRBD1
v_gene: TRBV7-9
abundance: few
j_gene: TRBJ2-5
CDR3nt: TGTGCCAGTACCATCGACAGGGGGCTGCAAGAGACCCAGTACTTC
CDR3aa: CASTIDRGLQETQYF

d_gene: TRBD2
v_gene: TRBV29-1
abundance: -
j_gene: TRBJ2-3
CDR3nt: TGCAGCGTTGTAGCGGGGGGCTACACAGATACGCAGTATTTT
CDR3aa: CSVVAGGYTDTQYF

d_gene: -
v_gene: TRBV20-1
abundance: -
j_gene: TRBJ2-1
CDR3nt: TGCAGTCCTAGCCACAATGAGCAGTTCTTC
CDR3aa: CSPSHNEQFF

d_gene: TRBD1
v_gene: TRBV28
abundance: few
j_gene: TRBJ1-5
CDR3nt: TGTGCCAGCCCCCCCTATCCGACAGGGAATCAGCCCCAGCATTTT
CDR3aa: CASPPYPTGNQPQHF